The TCR beta chain under discussion was sequenced for a study of T-cell reconstitution after alpha-beta-depleted transplantation in children. The CDR3 is 16 residues long. V gave up 0 bases and J gave up 2 bases; unmatched junction bases: 4. Germline values: CDR1 SGHNT, CDR2 YYREEE (reference sequence). Molecular barcoding with unique molecular identifiers was used for the TCRbeta library. TCRdb reprocessed the PCR reads via MiXCR and lists one record per CDR3 protein. This table holds more than 150,000 distinct CDR3 sequences, 13% to 15% found once. The sequences come from PBMCs from the stem cell graft donor, collected from the stem cell graft. The chain couples TRBV5-4 to TRBJ2-3; 9 nucleotides agree with TRBD2. This TCR was sampled from a human donor who donated a stem cell graft to a child with acute lymphoblastic leukemia. The CDR3 region is CASSLALAGFTDTQYF. CDR3 nucleotide sequence: TGTGCCAGCAGCTTGGCCCTAGCGGGGTTCACAGATACGCAGTATTTT.